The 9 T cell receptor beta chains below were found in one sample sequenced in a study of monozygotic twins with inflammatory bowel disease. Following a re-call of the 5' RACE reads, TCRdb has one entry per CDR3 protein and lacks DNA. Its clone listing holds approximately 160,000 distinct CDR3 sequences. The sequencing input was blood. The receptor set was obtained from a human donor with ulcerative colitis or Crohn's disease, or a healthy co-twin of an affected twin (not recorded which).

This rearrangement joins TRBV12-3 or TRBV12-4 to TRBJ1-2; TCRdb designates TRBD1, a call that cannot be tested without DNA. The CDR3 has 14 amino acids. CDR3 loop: CASTRGGGHYGYTF.

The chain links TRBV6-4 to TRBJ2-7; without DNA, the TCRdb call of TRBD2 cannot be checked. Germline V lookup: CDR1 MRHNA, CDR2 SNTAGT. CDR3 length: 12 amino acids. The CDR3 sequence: CASSPRGSEQYF.

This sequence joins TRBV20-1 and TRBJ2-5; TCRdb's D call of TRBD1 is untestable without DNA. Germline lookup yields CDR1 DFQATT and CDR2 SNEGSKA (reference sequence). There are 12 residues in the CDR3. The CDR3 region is CSAINQGETQYF.

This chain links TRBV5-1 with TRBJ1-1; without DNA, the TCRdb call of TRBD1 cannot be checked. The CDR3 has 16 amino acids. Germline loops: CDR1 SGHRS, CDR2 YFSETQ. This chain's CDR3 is CASSLAGGGMNTEAFF.

This chain's CDR3 is CASATRGRLLPSLF. The genes are TRBV28 and TRBJ1-6; the D gene TCRdb calls, TRBD1, cannot be checked with no DNA. Germline V lookup: CDR1 MDHEN, CDR2 SYDVKM. There are 14 residues in the CDR3.

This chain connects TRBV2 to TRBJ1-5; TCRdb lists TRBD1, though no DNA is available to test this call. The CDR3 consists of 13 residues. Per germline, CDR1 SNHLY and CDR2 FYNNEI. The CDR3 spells CASDQGNNQPQHF.

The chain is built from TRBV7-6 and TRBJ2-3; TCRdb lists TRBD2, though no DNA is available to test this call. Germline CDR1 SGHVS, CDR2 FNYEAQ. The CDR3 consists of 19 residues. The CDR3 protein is CASSTRTSGGRSRYDTQYF. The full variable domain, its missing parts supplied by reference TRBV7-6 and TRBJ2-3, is GAGVSQSPRYKVTKRGQDVALRCDPISGHVSLYWYRQALGQGPEFLTYFNYEAQQDKSGLPNDRFSAERPEGSISTLTIQRTEQRDSAMYRCASSTRTSGGRSRYDTQYFGPGTRLTVL.

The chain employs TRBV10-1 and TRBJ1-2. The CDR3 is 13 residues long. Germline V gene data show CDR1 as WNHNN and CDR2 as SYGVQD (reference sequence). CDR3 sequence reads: CASSEVGSYGYTF.

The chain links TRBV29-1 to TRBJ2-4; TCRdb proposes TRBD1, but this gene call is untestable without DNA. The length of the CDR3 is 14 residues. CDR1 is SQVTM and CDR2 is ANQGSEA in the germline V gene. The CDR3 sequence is CSVESGQGKNIQYF.